This T cell receptor beta chain was found in a study of patients and donors after allogeneic stem cell transplantation (dated by TCRdb to the early 2020s). The library relied on RT-PCR. The sequencer listed for this sample is NextSeq 550. TCRdb itself trimmed the public reads at Q25 with fastp, ran MiXCR and retained productive beta chains. Duplicate CDR3 protein sequences are folded into a single record with the most common DNA and genes. This sample has more than 850,000 distinct CDR3 sequences in its table, and approximately 19% of those were observed once. In total, the top ten clones hold roughly 6.4% of the sample. Counted from cysteine to phenylalanine, this CDR3 has 16 amino acids. The read is trimmed to its CDR3 DNA, 48 bases read in frame from base 1. Trimming removed 4 bases from V and 0 bases from J, leaving 19 bases between the germline ends. CDR1 and CDR2 are drawn from the germline V gene (reference sequence): DFQATT, SNEGSKA.

This clonotype has more than one count but fewer than ten. Its specific antigen is unknown. Nothing much larger sits one base from this clone, and base qualities are not available. The clonotype was recovered from a human donor who was either an allogeneic HSCT recipient or a stem cell or donor lymphocyte infusion donor (not recorded which). It is not recorded whose cells these are; they may come from a transplant donor. The chain is made from TRBV20-1 and TRBJ2-7; the D gene is possibly TRBD1, with 6 bases matching. The sample consisted of blood, either unsorted or a sorted T cell fraction (not recorded which). The CDR3 protein is CSAIEPGGRGSYEQYF. The bases read TGCAGTGCTATCGAACCCGGTGGCAGGGGCTCCTACGAGCAGTACTTC.